This is a list of T cell receptor beta chains from one sample in a study of blood T cell repertoires in COVID-19. Clones were read by immunoSEQ multiplex PCR, and TCRdb kept only the in-frame ones, dropping some. The data show tens of thousands of clones, with roughly 70% seen just once and roughly 2.6% held by the top ten. Sequenced: peripheral blood. The source of these receptors is a human donor with acute or convalescent COVID-19. The donor label of this sample is uncertain. Both conserved end residues are part of each CDR3. Each record gives: J gene, V gene, CDR3 protein.

j_gene: TRBJ2-2; v_gene: TRBV7-9; CDR3aa: CASSPAGRSTGELFF
j_gene: TRBJ2-5; v_gene: TRBV19; CDR3aa: CASSTGGLETQYF
j_gene: TRBJ2-2; v_gene: TRBV11-2; CDR3aa: CASSSLRGLSTGELFF
j_gene: TRBJ1-6; v_gene: TRBV5-8; CDR3aa: CASSWGTGYNSPLHF
j_gene: TRBJ1-6; v_gene: TRBV19; CDR3aa: CASPGDSPLHF
j_gene: TRBJ1-5; v_gene: TRBV6-2/TRBV6-3; CDR3aa: CASSYSPLGVHQPQHF
j_gene: TRBJ1-5; v_gene: TRBV7-8; CDR3aa: CASSLDRDSYQPQHF
j_gene: TRBJ1-4; v_gene: TRBV5-1; CDR3aa: CASSRTTGEKLFF
j_gene: TRBJ2-1; v_gene: TRBV6-5; CDR3aa: CASVRQGAMDNEQFF
j_gene: TRBJ1-5; v_gene: TRBV5-6; CDR3aa: CASSRAGVGKSNQPQHF
j_gene: TRBJ2-5; v_gene: TRBV5-6; CDR3aa: CASSLGLAGGTQYF